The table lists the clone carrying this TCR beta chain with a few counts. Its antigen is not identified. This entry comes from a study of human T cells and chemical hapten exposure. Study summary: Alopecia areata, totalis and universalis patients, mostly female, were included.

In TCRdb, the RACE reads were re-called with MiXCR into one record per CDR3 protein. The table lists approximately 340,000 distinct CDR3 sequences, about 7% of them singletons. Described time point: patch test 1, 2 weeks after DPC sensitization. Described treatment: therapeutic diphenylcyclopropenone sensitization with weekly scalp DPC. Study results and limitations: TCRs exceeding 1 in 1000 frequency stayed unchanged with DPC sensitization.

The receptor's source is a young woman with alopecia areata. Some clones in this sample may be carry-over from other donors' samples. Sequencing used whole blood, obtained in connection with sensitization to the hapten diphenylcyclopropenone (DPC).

The CDR3 protein is CASSQDRGAPLNTEAFF. Here the CDR3 DNA reads TGTGCCAGCAGCCAAGATAGGGGGGCTCCCTTGAACACTGAAGCTTTCTTT. This chain connects TRBV3-1 to TRBJ1-1; perhaps TRBD1 as D (6 bases). The CDR3 has 17 amino acids. Germline V gene data show CDR1 as LGHDT and CDR2 as YNNKEL (reference sequence). Between the trimmed V and J ends, which lost 0 bases and 0 bases, there was a span of 14 bases.